The 14 T cell receptor beta chains below were found in one sample sequenced in a study of blood T cell repertoires in COVID-19. Using immunoSEQ multiplex PCR, the repertoire was profiled, and TCRdb retains in-frame clones only, with some absent. The table includes more than 45,000 clones, 85% to 90% detected once. Sequenced input: peripheral blood. These receptors came from a man between 60 and 70 years old with acute or convalescent COVID-19.

This clone came up once. The chain recombines TRBV30 with TRBJ2-1; TRBD2 aligns across 9 bases. The CDR3 covers 15 residues. V was clipped by 2 bases and J by 7 bases; unmatched bases: 9. The germline V gene encodes CDR1 GTSNPN and CDR2 SVGIG (reference sequence). The CDR3 protein is CAWSSPGLAGNEQFF. The CDR3 DNA reads as TGTGCCTGGAGTTCCCCGGGACTAGCAGGGAATGAGCAGTTCTTC.

The chain combines TRBV2 with TRBJ2-1; D is perhaps TRBD2 (6 bases). The CDR3 has 13 residues. Trimming removed 3 bases at V and 7 bases at J, with 10 bases between. The germline gives CDR1 SNHLY, CDR2 FYNNEI. This chain's CDR3 is CASSDPGRNEQFF. The CDR3 DNA follows: TGTGCCAGCAGTGATCCCGGGAGAAATGAGCAGTTCTTC.

The rearrangement uses TRBV9 and TRBJ1-1; TRBD1 might be the D (6 bases). Germline CDR1 is SGDLS and CDR2 is YYNGEE. Between the trimmed V and J ends, which lost 0 bases and 0 bases, there was a span of 6 bases. This CDR3 is built from 14 residues. Here the CDR3 reads CASSVGTVNTEAFF. The CDR3, as DNA: TGTGCCAGCAGCGTAGGGACAGTGAACACTGAAGCTTTCTTT.

The J gene is TRBJ1-4, the V gene TRBV5-1; D is ambiguous. Between the trimmed V and J ends, which lost 0 bases and 0 bases, there was a span of 12 bases. CDR1 and CDR2 from the germline V gene are SGHRS and YFSETQ. The CDR3 totals 17 residues. The CDR3 DNA is TGCGCCAGCAGCTTGGGTAGTTCACTAGCAACTAATGAAAAACTGTTTTTT. Protein product: CASSLGSSLATNEKLFF.

This chain links TRBV7-2 with TRBJ1-5; D is undetermined. The CDR3 is made up of 15 amino acids. V dropped 5 bases and J dropped 2 bases, with 13 bases sitting between them. CDR1 is SGHTA and CDR2 is FQGNSA in the germline V gene. DNA for the CDR3: TGTGCCAGCAGCCCGACGGGAGGTGGCAATCAGCCCCAGCATTTT. This sequence encodes CASSPTGGGNQPQHF. The whole variable domain, remainder taken from reference TRBV7-2 and TRBJ1-5, is GAGVSQSPSNKVTEKGKDVELRCDPISGHTALYWYRQSLGQGLEFLIYFQGNSAPDKSGLPSDRFSAERTGGSVSTLTIQRTQQEDSAVYLCASSPTGGGNQPQHFGDGTRLSIL.

This clone was counted once. The J gene is TRBJ1-2, the V gene TRBV12-3 or TRBV12-4; TRBD1 might be the D (6 bases). CDR3 length: 13 residues. Deletions cut 10 bases from V and 2 bases from J, with 14 bases between. The CDR3 reads CANVQGRNYGYTF. CDR3 coding DNA: TGTGCCAACGTCCAGGGGAGAAACTATGGCTACACCTTC.

A note on this clone: No DNA is shown, since the ends of the CDR3 on it are uncertain; the CDR3 is the one TCRdb lists. This chain uses TRBV6-5 with TRBJ1-1. The germline V gene has CDR1 MNHEY and CDR2 SVGAGI. The CDR3 is made up of 13 amino acids, end residues included. This chain's CDR3 is CASILAGGTEAFF.

The J gene is TRBJ1-2, the V gene TRBV28; D is ambiguous. The germline gives CDR1 MDHEN, CDR2 SYDVKM. This CDR3 has 14 residues. Between the trimmed V and J ends, which lost 2 bases and 6 bases, there was a span of 13 bases. Here the CDR3 reads CASSLIPIRDGYTF. CDR3 nucleotide sequence: TGTGCCAGCAGTTTAATTCCCATAAGAGATGGCTACACCTTC.

The genes are TRBV27 and TRBJ1-1, with D uncertain. The germline V and J ends were trimmed by 6 bases and 1 base, with 9 bases remaining between them. CDR1 and CDR2 from the germline V gene are MNHEY and SMNVEV (reference sequence). The CDR3 is 13 residues long. The CDR3 DNA reads TGTGCCAGCAGACTCGGCGGGAACACTGAAGCTTTCTTT. Translation gives CASRLGGNTEAFF.

The V gene is TRBV7-9, the J gene TRBJ2-2; a possible D gene is TRBD2 (5 bases). V was pared by 5 bases and J by 7 bases, with 17 bases between. The CDR3 totals 15 residues. Germline values: CDR1 SEHNR, CDR2 FQNEAQ (reference sequence). The CDR3 loop reads CASSPRRGAGGELFF. The CDR3 region has the DNA TGTGCCAGCAGCCCTAGACGGGGTGCCGGCGGGGAGCTGTTTTTT.

This clone was counted between two and nine times. CDR3 coding DNA: TGTGCCAGCAGTTACTCACGGGGAGCCGAGCAGTACTTC. Translating it yields CASSYSRGAEQYF. The rearrangement links TRBV6-2 or TRBV6-3 to TRBJ2-7, with D tentatively TRBD2 (5 bases). Germline V lookup: CDR1 MNHEY, CDR2 SVGEGT. The CDR3 totals 13 residues. Trimming cost V 0 bases and J 6 bases, with 9 bases left between them.

The gene calls are TRBV6-5 and TRBJ1-5; a possible D gene is TRBD1 (5 bases). Looked up from germline, CDR1 is MNHEY and CDR2 is SVGAGI. The CDR3 spans 15 residues. Deletions cut 0 bases from V and 3 bases from J, with 9 bases between. The CDR3: CASSYSGQNNQPQHF. The CDR3 DNA reads TGTGCCAGCAGTTACTCGGGGCAGAACAATCAGCCCCAGCATTTT.

The table lists this clone with a count of one. This chain links TRBV28 with TRBJ2-7; 9 bases are a match to TRBD1. J lost 5 bases, V lost 1 base, and 6 bases had no gene match. This CDR3 comprises 15 residues. Germline V gene sequence: CDR1 MDHEN, CDR2 SYDVKM. The chain's CDR3 is CASSLSGQGRNEQYF. In DNA, the CDR3 is TGTGCCAGCAGTTTATCTGGACAGGGGAGAAACGAGCAGTACTTC.

This clone occurred once. The rearrangement uses TRBV5-4 and TRBJ2-7; 10 bases are shared with TRBD1. Germline-derived CDR1 and CDR2 are SGHNT and YYREEE (reference sequence). After removal of 4 bases from V and 1 base from J, the junction contained 5 bases not matched to a gene. CDR3 size: 15 residues. The CDR3 loop is CASSRDRGQSYEQYF. The CDR3 DNA sequence: TGTGCCAGCAGCAGAGACAGGGGGCAATCCTACGAGCAGTACTTC.